A single sample gave rise to the 3 T cell receptor beta chains below, sequenced in a study of blood T cell repertoires in COVID-19. Repertoires were generated with immunoSEQ multiplex PCR, while TCRdb's copy carries only in-frame clones and drops some. Found here are more than 250,000 clones, approximately 83% of them singletons; the top ten hold approximately 2%. The sequencing sample was made of peripheral blood. These receptors were collected from a woman aged 25 to 45 who had recovered from COVID-19.

Only a few counts were recorded for this clone. This CDR3 is CASTTSGNTEAFF. The CDR3 bases are TGTGCCAGCACCACATCAGGGAACACTGAAGCTTTCTTT. The chain couples TRBV7-9 to TRBJ1-1; no firm D call. The CDR3 length is 13 residues. Germline values: CDR1 SEHNR, CDR2 FQNEAQ (reference sequence). Trimming left V 7 bases short and J 1 base short, with 10 bases between.

V and J are TRBV10-3 and TRBJ2-1; TRBD2 agrees at 12 bases. The CDR3 extends over 14 amino acids. Losses at the gene ends were 10 bases for V and 5 bases for J; bases not matched to a gene: 6. Germline V gene sequence: CDR1 ENHRY, CDR2 SYGVKD. CDR3 sequence reads: CATRRLAGDNEQFF. DNA for the CDR3: TGTGCCACGAGGAGACTAGCGGGGGACAATGAGCAGTTCTTC.

The chain recombines TRBV5-6 with TRBJ2-3; D might be TRBD2 (5 bases). CDR1 and CDR2 from the germline V gene are SGHDT and YYEEEE. The CDR3 runs 14 residues. Trimming removed 1 base from V and 6 bases from J, with 12 bases in between. The CDR3 is CASSLPSRPDTQYF. The CDR3, as DNA: TGTGCCAGCAGCTTGCCTAGCCGCCCGGATACGCAGTATTTT.